The clone carrying this T cell receptor (beta chain) was seen once. This sample was included in a study of blood T cell repertoires in COVID-19. Study in general: Samples came from the United States, Italy and Spain, spanning acute and convalescent COVID-19. PBMCs, B-cell-depleted T cells, or T cells provided the cDNA or gDNA that made up the material.

Trimming pared 5 bases from V and 4 bases from J, leaving 14 bases between. Germline assignment: CDR1 LGHDT and CDR2 YNNKEL (reference sequence). The CDR3 loop spans 14 amino acids. In the authors' methods: Amplification of reference gene primers was used by the study to estimate nucleated cell counts. Sequenced by immunoSEQ multiplex PCR; TCRdb stores in-frame clones only, minus some. V, J and clone size reflect that table, while D and trimming were determined from the DNA. The sample has about 270,000 clones; around nine tenths are singletons. Sequenced: peripheral blood. The TCR sequence derives from a man in his forties with active or convalescent COVID-19. The chain has TRBV3-1 (or the pseudogene TRBV3-2) and TRBJ1-1; D is possibly TRBD1 (6 bases). The DNA for the CDR3 is TGTGCCAGCAGCGCCAGGGGCGAGGGCACTGAAGCTTTCTTT. Translation gives CASSARGEGTEAFF.